The clone carrying this T cell receptor beta chain was detected many times. Its antigen is as yet unknown. The use of a sample-barcoded 5' primer and a J-beta primer mix characterized a second PCR of roughly 7 to 11 cycles. Sequencing of every sample gave 3 million or more CDR3-containing paired-end reads. MiXCR, run by TCRdb on the 5' RACE reads, gives a single entry per CDR3 protein. The profile shows fewer than 900,000 distinct CDR3 sequences, about 36% of them singletons. Germline V lookup: CDR1 LGHDT, CDR2 YNNKEL (reference sequence). The CDR3 loop spans 16 amino acids. V was pared by 2 bases and J by 2 bases, with 6 bases of the junction left unmatched. The sample originates from a study of blood T cells in healthy people across ages. Study summary: For every two T cells, template switching captured about one barcoded beta molecule.

Study findings and constraints: Higher diversity and more naive CD4+ cells were features of long-lived donors, compared to aged donors. As naive T cell percentage varied, TCR beta diversity correlated strongly with it.

Material: blood. The clonotype originates from a man aged 18 to 29 in good health. This sequence joins TRBV3-1 and TRBJ2-7; 10 bases fit TRBD2. In DNA, the CDR3 is TGTGCCAGCAGCCAATCACTAGCGGGGTTCCCCTACGAGCAGTACTTC. The encoded protein is CASSQSLAGFPYEQYF.